This T cell receptor (beta chain) comes out of a study of control samples from healthy donors and cancer patients. Generated by immunoSEQ multiplex PCR, the TCRdb table keeps only in-frame clones and is missing some. This sample yields about 170,000 clones, of which roughly nine tenths are seen a single time; more than 1.3% belongs to the top ten. CDR1 and CDR2 (germline): SGHRS, YFSETQ. Trimming left V 0 bases short and J 1 base short, with 7 bases between. CDR3 size: 14 residues. The receptor was derived from a woman in her thirties in good health. Input material: blood. V is TRBV5-1 and J is TRBJ1-1; D is uncertain. The CDR3 loop is CASSLATSNTEAFF. The CDR3 nucleotides are TGCGCCAGCAGCTTGGCCACTTCGAACACTGAAGCTTTCTTT.